The 5 T cell receptor beta chains in this list originate from one sample, sequenced in a study of T-cell memory formation after mild COVID-19. Via MiXCR, TCRdb re-called the 5' RACE reads, giving one row per CDR3 protein. The sample comprises over 120,000 distinct CDR3 sequences, roughly 6.2% of which are singletons, and approximately 2.1% rests with the top ten. The sequencing sample was made of PBMCs or a T cell subset sorted from them (not recorded which). These receptors all stem from an adult woman who had mild COVID-19 (a few samples of this study predate the infection). Cell type and time point are not known.

This clonotype was seen many times. This chain links TRBV5-1 with TRBJ2-7; TRBD2 agrees at 10 bases. There are 15 residues in the CDR3. The V gene's germline CDR1 is SGHRS and CDR2 YFSETQ. J lost 4 bases, V lost 4 bases, and 8 bases had no gene match. The CDR3 spells CASSPPSGGLYEQYF. The CDR3 bases are TGCGCCAGCAGCCCTCCTAGCGGGGGTCTGTACGAGCAGTACTTC.

This clonotype came up many times. The rearrangement joins TRBV7-9 to TRBJ2-1; D not resolved. Germline V CDR1 and CDR2: SEHNR, FQNEAQ (reference sequence). This CDR3 has 17 residues. Between the trimmed V and J ends, which lost 3 bases and 5 bases, there was a span of 20 bases. CDR3 DNA: TGTGCCAGCAGCTTCACCGGGTCCACACGAAGCCACAATGAGCAGTTCTTC. This gives the protein CASSFTGSTRSHNEQFF.

The table lists this clonotype with many counts. J is TRBJ1-2 and V is TRBV5-1; possible D gene TRBD1, 5 bases. This CDR3 comprises 15 residues. The germline V and J ends were trimmed by 1 base and 3 bases, with 13 bases remaining between them. Germline assignment: CDR1 SGHRS and CDR2 YFSETQ. CDR3 amino acids: CASSLISAGHYGYTF. The CDR3 DNA sequence: TGCGCCAGCAGCTTGATAAGCGCGGGACACTATGGCTACACCTTC.

This clonotype was seen at least ten times. The chain joins TRBV12-3 or TRBV12-4 to TRBJ1-6; D unresolved. The CDR3 extends over 13 amino acids. V gave up 1 base and J gave up 9 bases, with 7 bases separating them. The CDR3 DNA reads TGTGCCAGCAGTTTAGGGGCAGGTTCACCCCTCCACTTT. Translated: CASSLGAGSPLHF.

This clonotype was counted ten times or more. The rearrangement joins TRBV6-5 to TRBJ2-7, with 10 bases identical to TRBD1. CDR3 length equals 14 residues. Germline CDR1 is MNHEY and CDR2 is SVGAGI. V lost 6 bases to trimming and J lost 2 bases; unmatched junction nucleotides: 4. CDR3 residues: CASRTGGYTYEQYF. The CDR3 bases are TGTGCCAGCAGGACAGGGGGCTATACCTACGAGCAGTACTTC.